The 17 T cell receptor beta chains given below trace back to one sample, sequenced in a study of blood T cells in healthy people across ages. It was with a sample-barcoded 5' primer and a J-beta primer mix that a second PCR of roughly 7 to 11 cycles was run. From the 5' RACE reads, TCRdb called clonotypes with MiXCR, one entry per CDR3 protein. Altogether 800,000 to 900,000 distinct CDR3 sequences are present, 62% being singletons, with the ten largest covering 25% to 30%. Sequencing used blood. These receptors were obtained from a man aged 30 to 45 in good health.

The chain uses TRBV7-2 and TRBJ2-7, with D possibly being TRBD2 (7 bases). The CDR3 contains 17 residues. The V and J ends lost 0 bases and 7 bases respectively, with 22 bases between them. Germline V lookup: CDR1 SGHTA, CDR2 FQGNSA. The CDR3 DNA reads TGTGCCAGCAGCTTAGCGGCGGGGGCTTTTACCTACAATGAGCAGTACTTC. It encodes CASSLAAGAFTYNEQYF.

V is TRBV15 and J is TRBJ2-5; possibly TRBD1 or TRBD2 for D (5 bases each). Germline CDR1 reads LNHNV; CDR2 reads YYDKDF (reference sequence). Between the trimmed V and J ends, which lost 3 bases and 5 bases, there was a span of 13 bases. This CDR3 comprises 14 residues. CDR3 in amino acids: CATSRGPSFETQYF. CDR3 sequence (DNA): TGTGCCACCAGCAGGGGACCTAGCTTCGAGACCCAGTACTTC. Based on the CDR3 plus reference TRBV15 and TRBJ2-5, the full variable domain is DAMVIQNPRYQVTQFGKPVTLSCSQTLNHNVMYWYQQKSSQAPKLLFHYYDKDFNNEADTPDNFQSRRPNTSFCFLDIRSPGLGDTAMYLCATSRGPSFETQYFGPGTRLLVL.

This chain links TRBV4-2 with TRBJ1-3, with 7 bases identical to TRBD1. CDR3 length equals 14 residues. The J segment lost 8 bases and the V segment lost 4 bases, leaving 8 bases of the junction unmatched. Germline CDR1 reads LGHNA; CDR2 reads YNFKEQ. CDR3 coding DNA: TGTGCCAGCAGCCCGGGGCAGGGGGAATACACCATATATTTT. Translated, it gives CASSPGQGEYTIYF.

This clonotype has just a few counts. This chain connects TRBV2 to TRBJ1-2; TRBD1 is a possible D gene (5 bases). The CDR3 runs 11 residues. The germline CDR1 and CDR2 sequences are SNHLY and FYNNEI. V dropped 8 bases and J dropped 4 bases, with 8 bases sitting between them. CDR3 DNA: TGTGCCAGCGGGACGGTCTATGGCTACACCTTC. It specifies CASGTVYGYTF.

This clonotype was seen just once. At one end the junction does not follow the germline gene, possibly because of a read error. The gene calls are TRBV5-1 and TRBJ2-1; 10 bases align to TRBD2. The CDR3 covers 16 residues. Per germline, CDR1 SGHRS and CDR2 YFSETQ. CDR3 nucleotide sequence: TGCGCCAGCAGCGGGGGAATAGCGGGGGGTCGCAATGGGCAGTTCTTC. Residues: CASSGGIAGGRNGQFF.

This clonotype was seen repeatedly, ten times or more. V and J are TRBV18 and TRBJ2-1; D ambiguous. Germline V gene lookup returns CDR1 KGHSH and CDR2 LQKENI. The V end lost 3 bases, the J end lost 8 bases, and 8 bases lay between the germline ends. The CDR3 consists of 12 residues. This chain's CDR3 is CASSPYDDEQFF. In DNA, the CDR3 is TGTGCCAGCTCACCGTACGACGATGAGCAGTTCTTC.

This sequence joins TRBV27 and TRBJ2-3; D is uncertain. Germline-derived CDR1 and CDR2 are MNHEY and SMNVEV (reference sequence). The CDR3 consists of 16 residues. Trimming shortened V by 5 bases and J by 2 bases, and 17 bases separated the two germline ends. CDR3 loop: CASSPRIAFHTDTQYF. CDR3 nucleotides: TGTGCCAGCAGTCCACGAATTGCCTTCCACACAGATACGCAGTATTTT.

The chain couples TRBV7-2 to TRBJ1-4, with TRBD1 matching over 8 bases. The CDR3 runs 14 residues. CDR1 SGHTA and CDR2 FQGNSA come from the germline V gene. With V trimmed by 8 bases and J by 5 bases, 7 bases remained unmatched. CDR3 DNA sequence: TGTGCCAGCTCTGAAAGGACAGGGAATGAAAAACTGTTTTTT. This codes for CASSERTGNEKLFF.

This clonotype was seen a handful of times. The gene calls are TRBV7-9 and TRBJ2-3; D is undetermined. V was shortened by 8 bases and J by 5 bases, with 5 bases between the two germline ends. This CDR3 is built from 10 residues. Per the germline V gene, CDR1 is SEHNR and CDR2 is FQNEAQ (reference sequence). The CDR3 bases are TGTGCCAGCGGGGTAGATACGCAGTATTTT. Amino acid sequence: CASGVDTQYF.

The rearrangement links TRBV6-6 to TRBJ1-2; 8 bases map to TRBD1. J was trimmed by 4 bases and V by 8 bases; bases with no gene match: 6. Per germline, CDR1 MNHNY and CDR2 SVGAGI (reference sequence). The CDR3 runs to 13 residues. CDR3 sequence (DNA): TGTGCCAGCGGACAGGGCGAGGGCTATGGCTACACCTTC. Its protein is CASGQGEGYGYTF.

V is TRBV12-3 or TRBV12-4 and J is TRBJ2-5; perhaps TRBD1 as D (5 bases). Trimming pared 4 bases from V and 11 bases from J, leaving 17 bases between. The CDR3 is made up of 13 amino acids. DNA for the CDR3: TGTGCCAGCAGTTCTTCAGGGTACAATGAGCAGTACTTC. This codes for CASSSSGYNEQYF.

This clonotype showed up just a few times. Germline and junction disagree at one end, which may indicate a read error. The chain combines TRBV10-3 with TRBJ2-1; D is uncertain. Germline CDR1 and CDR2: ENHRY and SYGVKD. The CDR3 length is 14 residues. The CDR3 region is CAISAESSFNEQFF. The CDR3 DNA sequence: TGTGCCATCTCGGCCGAATCCTCCTTCAATGAGCAGTTCTTC.

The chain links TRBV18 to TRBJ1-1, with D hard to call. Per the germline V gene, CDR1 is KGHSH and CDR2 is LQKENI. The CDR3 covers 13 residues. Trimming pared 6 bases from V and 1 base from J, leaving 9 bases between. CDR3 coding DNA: TGTGCCAGCTCCGACGGTGAGAACACTGAAGCTTTCTTT. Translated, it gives CASSDGENTEAFF.

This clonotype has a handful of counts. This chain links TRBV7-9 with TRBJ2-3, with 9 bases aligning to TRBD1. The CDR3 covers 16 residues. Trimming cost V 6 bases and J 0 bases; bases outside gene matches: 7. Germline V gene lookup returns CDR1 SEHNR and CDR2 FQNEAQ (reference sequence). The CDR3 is CASRVTGQGSTDTQYF. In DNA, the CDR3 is TGTGCCAGCAGAGTGACGGGACAGGGCAGCACAGATACGCAGTATTTT.

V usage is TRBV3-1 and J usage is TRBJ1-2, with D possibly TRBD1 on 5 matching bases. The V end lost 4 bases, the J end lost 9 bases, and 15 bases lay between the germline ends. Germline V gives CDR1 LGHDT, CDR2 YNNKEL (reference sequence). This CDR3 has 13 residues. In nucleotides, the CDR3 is TGTGCCAGCAGCCTTATCACCCAGGGTAGCTACACCTTC. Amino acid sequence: CASSLITQGSYTF.

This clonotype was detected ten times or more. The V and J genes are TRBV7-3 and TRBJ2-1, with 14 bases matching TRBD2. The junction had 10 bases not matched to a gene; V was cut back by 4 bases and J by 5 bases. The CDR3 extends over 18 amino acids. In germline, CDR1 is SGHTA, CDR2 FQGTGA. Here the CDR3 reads CASSSRMTSGGANNEQFF. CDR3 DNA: TGTGCCAGCAGCTCCCGAATGACTAGCGGGGGGGCCAACAATGAGCAGTTCTTC.

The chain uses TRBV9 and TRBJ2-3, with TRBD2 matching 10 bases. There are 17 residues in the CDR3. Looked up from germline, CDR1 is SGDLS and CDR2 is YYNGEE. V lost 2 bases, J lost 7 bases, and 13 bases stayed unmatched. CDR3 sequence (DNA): TGTGCCAGCAGCGTTTCGAGCGGGGGGGGATCGTGGAATACGCAGTATTTT. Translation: CASSVSSGGGSWNTQYF.